These 28 T cell receptor beta chains were all obtained from the same sample, sequenced in a study of blood T cell repertoires in COVID-19. The protocol was immunoSEQ multiplex PCR, while the TCRdb copy is restricted to in-frame clones and leaves out a portion. The sample has about 18,000 clones; approximately 88% are singletons. The sequencing sample was made of PBMCs or T cells enriched from blood (not recorded which). These receptors originate from a woman in her 30s who had recovered from COVID-19.

The rearrangement joins TRBV3-1 (or the pseudogene TRBV3-2) to TRBJ1-5, with D perhaps TRBD1 (6 bases). This CDR3 has 17 residues. V lost 4 bases and J 7 bases, leaving 23 bases between the germline ends. Germline CDR1 and CDR2: LGHDT and YNNKEL (reference sequence). The CDR3 protein is CASSPQLNRVGNQPQHF. The DNA of the CDR3 is TGTGCCAGCAGCCCTCAGTTAAACAGGGTAGGAAACCAGCCCCAGCATTTT.

The chain uses TRBV9 and TRBJ1-2; 8 nucleotides match TRBD1. J lost 4 bases, V lost 3 bases, and 8 bases had no gene match. The CDR3 covers 15 residues. CDR1 SGDLS and CDR2 YYNGEE come from the germline V gene. The CDR3 DNA sequence: TGTGCCAGCAGCGGATGGACAGGGTTTGCCTATGGCTACACCTTC. It is translated as CASSGWTGFAYGYTF.

Written as DNA, the CDR3 is TGTGCCAGCAGTAGACGGACGGGGGATGAGCAGTTCTTC. Translation: CASSRRTGDEQFF. The chain links TRBV27 to TRBJ2-1; D might be TRBD2 (6 bases). Trimming took off 5 bases at V and 8 bases at J, with 13 bases between the two ends. The germline V gene has CDR1 MNHEY and CDR2 SMNVEV (reference sequence). The CDR3 spans 13 residues.

The chain combines TRBV7-8 with TRBJ1-3; D possibly corresponds to TRBD1 (5 bases). The CDR3 loop spans 11 amino acids. V lost 4 bases and J lost 12, with 10 bases in between. The germline gives CDR1 SGHVS, CDR2 FQNEAQ. This CDR3 is CASSSQGGIYF. The CDR3 bases are TGTGCCAGCAGCTCCCAGGGAGGCATATATTTT. The full variable domain, in which reference TRBV7-8 and TRBJ1-3 provide the parts outside the CDR3, is GAGVSQSPRYKVAKRGQDVALRCDPISGHVSLFWYQQALGQGPEFLTYFQNEAQLDKSGLPSDRFFAERPEGSVSTLKIQRTQQEDSAVYLCASSSQGGIYFGEGSWLTVV.

This chain joins TRBV3-1 (or the pseudogene TRBV3-2) and TRBJ1-4; D perhaps matches TRBD1 (6 bases). CDR1 LGHDT and CDR2 YNNKEL come from the germline V gene (reference sequence). V gave up 6 bases and J gave up 4 bases, with 12 bases separating them. This CDR3 region has 14 residues. The CDR3 nucleotides read TGTGCCAGCAGTATACAGGGATTTAATGAAAAACTGTTTTTT. It translates to CASSIQGFNEKLFF.

This clone was detected once. This chain links TRBV7-2 with TRBJ2-7; possibly TRBD2 for D (8 bases). The V end lost 5 bases, the J end lost 6 bases, and 23 bases lay between the germline ends. This CDR3 is 16 amino acids long. Germline loops: CDR1 SGHTA, CDR2 FQGNSA. The CDR3 DNA is TGTGCCAGCAGCCCGTCAGGGGGGCGGGGGGCCGGCGAGCAGTACTTC. Translating gives CASSPSGGRGAGEQYF.

This clone has just a few counts. The chain combines TRBV4-2 with TRBJ2-7; TRBD1 matches 10 bases. The CDR3 has 16 amino acids. The germline gives CDR1 LGHNA, CDR2 YNFKEQ. J lost 4 bases, V lost 1 base, and 7 bases had no gene match. CDR3 sequence (DNA): TGTGCCAGCAGCCAAGCAGGACAGGGGGAATCATACGAGCAGTACTTC. This sequence encodes CASSQAGQGESYEQYF.

This chain joins TRBV7-3 and TRBJ2-5; 8 nucleotides agree with TRBD2. The CDR3 is 15 residues long. The J segment lost 1 base and the V segment lost 6 bases, leaving 7 bases of the junction unmatched. Germline V gene lookup returns CDR1 SGHTA and CDR2 FQGTGA. CDR3 DNA sequence: TGTGCCAGCAGTCCATCGGGGGGGCCCCAAGAGACCCAGTACTTC. Amino acid sequence: CASSPSGGPQETQYF.

V usage is TRBV6-2 or TRBV6-3 and J usage is TRBJ1-4; 9 nucleotides match TRBD1. Germline CDR1 MNHEY, CDR2 SVGEGT. V gave up 5 bases and J gave up 10 bases; unmatched junction bases: 5. The CDR3 has 13 residues. Here the CDR3 reads CASSQPGQGKLFF. The CDR3 nucleotides read TGTGCCAGCAGTCAACCGGGACAGGGAAAACTGTTTTTT.

CDR3 nucleotide sequence: TGTGCCATGTACCGGGACAGGGATAACAACACTGAAGCTTTCTTT. It translates to CAMYRDRDNNTEAFF. The gene calls are TRBV19 and TRBJ1-1; 9 bases agree with TRBD1. The CDR3 is 15 amino acids. Germline V gives CDR1 LNHDA, CDR2 SQIVND (reference sequence). V trimming: 10 bases; J trimming: 2 bases; junction bases outside the gene matches: 11.

The chain combines TRBV5-1 with TRBJ1-2; D uncertain. Germline assignment: CDR1 SGHRS and CDR2 YFSETQ. The CDR3 length is 13 residues. The ends were cut back, 0 bases at V and 4 bases at J, with 7 bases in the middle. For the CDR3, the DNA is TGCGCCAGCAGCTTGGAGGGAGGCTATGGCTACACCTTC. This codes for CASSLEGGYGYTF.

The V and J genes are TRBV7-9 and TRBJ1-4, with a possible D match to TRBD1 (5 bases). CDR1 and CDR2 from the germline V gene are SEHNR and FQNEAQ (reference sequence). V lost 2 bases and J 4 bases, leaving 17 bases between the germline ends. This CDR3 is built from 17 residues. Here the CDR3 DNA reads TGTGCCAGCAGCTTACCCAACGATGGACAATTTAATGAAAAACTGTTTTTT. This translates into CASSLPNDGQFNEKLFF.

V is TRBV12-3 or TRBV12-4 and J is TRBJ1-1, with 7 bases identical to TRBD1. V lost 6 bases to trimming and J lost 4 bases; unmatched junction nucleotides: 2. The CDR3 is made up of 12 amino acids. The DNA for the CDR3 is TGTGCCAGCAGGACAGGGTTCACTGAAGCTTTCTTT. Its protein product is CASRTGFTEAFF.

The rearrangement links TRBV11-2 to TRBJ2-5, with TRBD2 matching over 13 bases. Germline-derived CDR1 and CDR2 are SGHAT and FQNNGV. V trimming: 5 bases; J trimming: 4 bases; junction bases outside the gene matches: 4. The CDR3 totals 15 residues. As DNA, the CDR3 is TGTGCCAGCAGCCCGGGGACTAGCGGGGTAGAGACCCAGTACTTC. Protein product: CASSPGTSGVETQYF.

The chain joins TRBV15 to TRBJ1-4, with a weak D call TRBD1 (5 bases). The CDR3 has 13 residues. Germline CDR1 is LNHNV and CDR2 is YYDKDF (reference sequence). Deletions cut 11 bases from V and 9 bases from J, with 19 bases between. In DNA form, the CDR3 reads TGTGCCTCGAGTGGCAGGGAGGGGAAAAAACTGTTTTTT. Translated, it gives CASSGREGKKLFF.

V is TRBV9 and J is TRBJ1-6; 7 nucleotides align to TRBD1. The CDR3 length is 14 residues. Per germline, CDR1 SGDLS and CDR2 YYNGEE. Trimming took 6 bases from V and 7 from J; bases not matched to a gene: 7. CDR3 protein: CASTQGTANSPLHF. CDR3 coding DNA: TGTGCCAGCACCCAGGGGACAGCCAATTCACCCCTCCACTTT. The complete variable domain, with remaining parts taken from reference TRBV9 and TRBJ1-6, reads DSGVTQTPKHLITATGQRVTLRCSPRSGDLSVYWYQQSLDQGLQFLIQYYNGEERAKGNILERFSAQQFPDLHSELNLSSLELGDSALYFCASTQGTANSPLHFGNGTRLTVT.

This sequence joins TRBV6-1 and TRBJ1-6, with 8 positions matching TRBD1. This CDR3 has 14 amino acids. Germline CDR1 and CDR2: MNHNS and SASEGT. V lost 1 base to trimming and J lost 9 bases; unmatched junction nucleotides: 2. The CDR3 protein is CASSEGRGRSPLHF. In nucleotides, the CDR3 is TGTGCCAGCAGTGAAGGCAGGGGGCGTTCACCCCTCCACTTT.

The genes are TRBV6-5 and TRBJ2-3; 7 positions agree with TRBD1. This CDR3 comprises 14 residues. J was trimmed by 0 bases and V by 4 bases; bases with no gene match: 1. Germline V CDR1 and CDR2: MNHEY, SVGAGI. CDR3 residues: CASSWDRSTDTQYF. In DNA, the CDR3 is TGTGCCAGCAGTTGGGACAGAAGCACAGATACGCAGTATTTT.

This chain links TRBV5-1 with TRBJ2-2; 11 bases are a match to TRBD2. The germline gives CDR1 SGHRS, CDR2 YFSETQ. V was clipped by 5 bases and J by 8 bases; unmatched bases: 8. This CDR3 region has 15 residues. The CDR3, as DNA: TGCGCCAGCAGTCCCTCGACTAGCGGGGCTGGGGAGCTGTTTTTT. Translated, it gives CASSPSTSGAGELFF.

The genes are TRBV7-9 and TRBJ1-1; the match to TRBD1 covers 9 bases. Per the germline V gene, CDR1 is SEHNR and CDR2 is FQNEAQ (reference sequence). Losses at the gene ends were 4 bases for V and 1 base for J; bases not matched to a gene: 4. The CDR3 contains 15 residues. CDR3 loop: CASSSTGGRNTEAFF. For the CDR3, the DNA is TGTGCCAGCAGCTCAACAGGGGGCAGGAACACTGAAGCTTTCTTT.

The V and J genes are TRBV4-3 and TRBJ2-5, with unresolved D. V was trimmed by 0 bases and J by 4 bases, leaving 6 bases between them. The V gene's germline CDR1 is LGHNA and CDR2 YSLEER. The CDR3 consists of 13 residues. The CDR3 region has the DNA TGCGCCAGCAGCCAAGATTCGAGAGAGACCCAGTACTTC. It translates to CASSQDSRETQYF.

The chain has TRBV27 and TRBJ1-2, with D possibly being TRBD1 (5 bases). This CDR3 region has 13 residues. Trimming took off 3 bases at V and 1 base at J, with 6 bases between the two ends. Germline CDR1 reads MNHEY; CDR2 reads SMNVEV (reference sequence). The CDR3 is CASSFDSNYGYTF. The CDR3 nucleotides read TGTGCCAGCAGTTTCGACAGTAACTATGGCTACACCTTC.

The chain employs TRBV6-4 and TRBJ2-1, with 11 positions matching TRBD2. Germline V gene data show CDR1 as MRHNA and CDR2 as SNTAGT. The CDR3 runs 15 residues. Losses at the gene ends were 6 bases for V and 7 bases for J; bases not matched to a gene: 8. CDR3 region: CASSSGTSGGNEQFF. CDR3 sequence (DNA): TGTGCCAGCAGCTCAGGGACTAGCGGTGGAAATGAGCAGTTCTTC.

The chain has TRBV5-1 and TRBJ2-7; TRBD1 matches 9 bases. Trimming took 0 bases from V and 5 from J; bases not matched to a gene: 6. The CDR3 is 15 amino acids. Germline assignment: CDR1 SGHRS and CDR2 YFSETQ. The CDR3 DNA is TGCGCCAGCAGCTTGGAGGGACAGGGTAGTCACGAGCAGTACTTC. Translation gives CASSLEGQGSHEQYF.

The genes are TRBV29-1 and TRBJ2-5; a possible D gene is TRBD2 (5 bases). V dropped 7 bases and J dropped 0 bases, with 9 bases sitting between them. CDR3 length: 12 residues. Germline CDR1 SQVTM, CDR2 ANQGSEA. CDR3 residues: CSAFGDQETQYF. The CDR3 bases are TGCAGCGCATTCGGGGACCAAGAGACCCAGTACTTC.

The V call is TRBV7-2, the J call TRBJ2-2; the D gene is possibly TRBD1 (6 bases). The germline V and J ends were trimmed by 5 bases and 7 bases, with 8 bases remaining between them. In germline, CDR1 is SGHTA, CDR2 FQGNSA. The CDR3 loop spans 12 amino acids. This chain's CDR3 is CASSRGGGELFF. Written as DNA, the CDR3 is TGTGCCAGCAGCCGAGGGGGCGGGGAGCTGTTTTTT.

This sequence joins TRBV2 and TRBJ2-7; the match to TRBD1 covers 8 bases. CDR1 and CDR2 from the germline V gene are SNHLY and FYNNEI. The V and J ends lost 6 bases and 3 bases, in that order; junction bases with no gene match: 10. The CDR3 has 15 residues. The DNA for the CDR3 is TGTGCCAGCAGAGGTGGGGACAGGACCTTCTACGAGCAGTACTTC. Protein: CASRGGDRTFYEQYF.

The chain has TRBV7-9 and TRBJ2-4, with TRBD2 matching 14 bases. V lost 5 bases, J lost 3 bases, and 9 bases stayed unmatched. The CDR3 is 18 amino acids. In germline, CDR1 is SEHNR, CDR2 FQNEAQ (reference sequence). CDR3 coding DNA: TGTGCCAGCAGCCCAGGACTAGCGGGGGGCTGGGGCAAAAACATTCAGTACTTC. Its translation: CASSPGLAGGWGKNIQYF.